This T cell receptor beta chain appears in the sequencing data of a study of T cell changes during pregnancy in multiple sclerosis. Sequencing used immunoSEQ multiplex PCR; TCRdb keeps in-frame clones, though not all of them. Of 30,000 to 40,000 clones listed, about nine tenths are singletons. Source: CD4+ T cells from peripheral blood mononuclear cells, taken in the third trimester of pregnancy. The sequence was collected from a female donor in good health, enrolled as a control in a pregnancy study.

Written as DNA, the CDR3 is TGTGCCAGCAGCACTGGAGGACGGTTCGGTTATGAAAAACTGTTTTTT. This sequence encodes CASSTGGRFGYEKLFF. The J gene is TRBJ1-4, the V gene TRBV28; D not resolved. CDR1 and CDR2 (germline): MDHEN, SYDVKM. V was trimmed by 6 bases and J by 6 bases, leaving 20 bases between them. The CDR3 loop spans 16 amino acids.